These 32 T cell receptor beta chains were sequenced from one sample in a study of blood T cell repertoires in COVID-19. Only in-frame clones appear in the TCRdb table, and some are missing; sequencing was by immunoSEQ multiplex PCR. The profile shows tens of thousands of clones, about 91% of them singletons. Sequenced input: peripheral blood. The receptors stem from a woman older than 75 with acute or convalescent COVID-19.

The sample holds one count of this clone. This chain joins TRBV5-1 and TRBJ2-1; 9 positions agree with TRBD1. Germline trimming cut 4 bases from V and 6 bases from J; bases unmatched to any gene: 5. The CDR3 has 14 amino acids. CDR1 and CDR2 from the germline V gene are SGHRS and YFSETQ. CDR3 in amino acids: CASSRDRAINEQFF. The CDR3 DNA reads as TGCGCCAGCAGCCGGGACAGGGCTATCAATGAGCAGTTCTTC. The full variable domain, in which reference TRBV5-1 and TRBJ2-1 provide the parts outside the CDR3, is KAGVTQTPRYLIKTRGQQVTLSCSPISGHRSVSWYQQTPGQGLQFLFEYFSETQRNKGNFPGRFSGRQFSNSRSEMNVSTLELGDSALYLCASSRDRAINEQFFGPGTRLTVL.

The chain recombines TRBV23-1 with TRBJ1-1; 9 nucleotides line up with TRBD1. TRBV23-1 is an ORF, and what it does is uncertain. The CDR3 is made up of 14 amino acids. The ends lost 4 bases at V and 7 bases at J; junction bases unmatched: 7. DNA of the CDR3: TGCGCCAGCAGTCCCAAGGACAGGGGAAATGAAGCTTTCTTT. Translation gives CASSPKDRGNEAFF.

This clone has just a few counts. The rearrangement joins TRBV5-5 to TRBJ2-5, with D possibly TRBD1 on 6 matching bases. V was trimmed by 4 bases and J by 1 base, leaving 8 bases between them. CDR1 and CDR2 from the germline V gene are SGHKS and YYEKEE (reference sequence). The CDR3 is 13 amino acids. CDR3 DNA: TGTGCCAGCAGCAGGACAGCCCAAGAGACCCAGTACTTC. It is translated as CASSRTAQETQYF.

The chain uses TRBV5-1 and TRBJ2-7; 8 nucleotides align to TRBD2. The CDR3 spans 16 residues. Per germline, CDR1 SGHRS and CDR2 YFSETQ. J gave up 5 bases and V 4 bases, and 14 bases lay outside the gene matches. CDR3 in DNA: TGCGCCAGCAGCCGTCTCCAGTCGGGAGGGGTGCACGAGCAGTACTTC. Protein sequence: CASSRLQSGGVHEQYF.

The chain carries TRBV5-1 and TRBJ2-7, with a possible D match to TRBD2 (6 bases). The CDR3 spans 14 residues. Between the trimmed V and J ends, which lost 0 bases and 0 bases, there was a span of 7 bases. The germline V gene has CDR1 SGHRS and CDR2 YFSETQ. The CDR3: CASSLVGSSYEQYF. DNA for the CDR3: TGCGCCAGCAGCTTGGTCGGGAGCTCCTACGAGCAGTACTTC.

The rearrangement uses TRBV11-3 and TRBJ2-1; no definite D call. Trimming pared 1 base from V and 5 bases from J, leaving 6 bases between. The CDR3 length is 13 residues. Germline V lookup: CDR1 SGHNT, CDR2 YENEEA. CDR3 nucleotides: TGTGCCAGCAGCTTAGTGAGCGACAATGAGCAGTTCTTC. Residues: CASSLVSDNEQFF.

The rearrangement uses TRBV5-1 and TRBJ1-4, with D hard to call. Trimming took 4 bases from V and 0 from J, leaving 7 bases between them. Germline V gene data show CDR1 as SGHRS and CDR2 as YFSETQ. CDR3 length: 14 amino acids. The CDR3 region is CASSPGATNEKLFF. The CDR3 bases are TGCGCCAGCAGCCCCGGTGCAACTAATGAAAAACTGTTTTTT.

The rearrangement links TRBV5-6 to TRBJ1-4; the D is unclear. V was cut by 4 bases and J by 0 bases, with 10 bases left in between. The CDR3 has 15 amino acids. The V gene's germline CDR1 is SGHDT and CDR2 YYEEEE. The CDR3 spells CASSLTRTTNEKLFF. The CDR3, as DNA: TGTGCCAGCAGCCTGACTCGGACAACTAATGAAAAACTGTTTTTT. The entire variable domain, with the rest obtained from reference TRBV5-6 and TRBJ1-4, is as follows: DAGVTQSPTHLIKTRGQQVTLRCSPKSGHDTVSWYQQALGQGPQFIFQYYEEEERQRGNFPDRFSGHQFPNYSSELNVNALLLGDSALYLCASSLTRTTNEKLFFGSGTQLSVL.

In this sample, this clone turned up once. V usage is TRBV27 and J usage is TRBJ1-1; D not resolved. From germline, CDR1 is MNHEY and CDR2 SMNVEV (reference sequence). Trimming took off 0 bases at V and 2 bases at J, with 10 bases between the two ends. The CDR3 consists of 15 residues. The CDR3 DNA reads as TGTGCCAGCAGTTTATCGGTGCGGGCAAACACTGAAGCTTTCTTT. It translates to CASSLSVRANTEAFF.

The rearrangement uses TRBV27 and TRBJ1-5; possible D gene TRBD1, 6 bases. The length of the CDR3 is 18 residues. CDR1 and CDR2 (germline): MNHEY, SMNVEV (reference sequence). The V gene lost 3 bases and the J gene lost 0 bases, with 18 bases spanning the gap. CDR3 protein: CASSFKRDIYDSNQPQHF. CDR3 in DNA: TGTGCCAGCAGTTTTAAGAGGGACATATACGATAGCAATCAGCCCCAGCATTTT.

This chain uses TRBV6-1 with TRBJ2-2, with a possible D match to TRBD2 (6 bases). The CDR3 is 16 amino acids. Germline CDR1 MNHNS, CDR2 SASEGT. V was pared by 2 bases and J by 5 bases, with 15 bases between. CDR3 region: CASSERRGSGTGELFF. As DNA, the CDR3 is TGTGCCAGCAGTGAACGTAGAGGGAGCGGGACCGGGGAGCTGTTTTTT.

The CDR3 coding sequence is TGTGCCAGCAGCCCTATCTGGACGGACATGAACACTGAAGCTTTCTTT. Protein product: CASSPIWTDMNTEAFF. The genes are TRBV27 and TRBJ1-1; perhaps TRBD1 as D (5 bases). The CDR3 is made up of 16 amino acids. V lost 6 bases and J 0 bases, leaving 17 bases between the germline ends. Germline CDR1 reads MNHEY; CDR2 reads SMNVEV (reference sequence).

J is TRBJ2-3 and V is TRBV18; 7 bases map to TRBD2. With V trimmed by 2 bases and J by 2 bases, 4 bases remained unmatched. The CDR3 consists of 15 residues. Germline V CDR1 and CDR2: KGHSH, LQKENI. The CDR3: CASSPMGLNTDTQYF. The CDR3 nucleotides are TGTGCCAGCTCACCAATGGGACTAAACACAGATACGCAGTATTTT.

The chain carries TRBV5-4 and TRBJ2-3; 8 nucleotides match TRBD2. The germline gives CDR1 SGHNT, CDR2 YYREEE (reference sequence). V trimming: 0 bases; J trimming: 2 bases; junction bases outside the gene matches: 5. The CDR3 loop spans 16 amino acids. Here the CDR3 reads CASSLAAGANTDTQYF. As DNA, the CDR3 is TGTGCCAGCAGCTTGGCAGCGGGGGCAAACACAGATACGCAGTATTTT.

This chain joins TRBV11-3 and TRBJ1-2, with D possibly matching TRBD1 (5 bases). The CDR3 totals 12 residues. Trimming cost V 4 bases and J 6 bases, with 9 bases left between them. Germline CDR1 reads SGHNT; CDR2 reads YENEEA. CDR3 sequence reads: CASSSGGNGYTF. The CDR3 bases are TGTGCCAGCAGCTCCGGGGGAAATGGCTACACCTTC.

The V gene is TRBV30, the J gene TRBJ2-3, with 8 bases aligning to TRBD2. The junction had 9 bases not matched to a gene; V was cut back by 4 bases and J by 0 bases. The CDR3 loop spans 16 amino acids. Germline lookup yields CDR1 GTSNPN and CDR2 SVGIG (reference sequence). DNA for the CDR3: TGTGCCTGGACAAGCGGGGGACATCCTAGCACAGATACGCAGTATTTT. It yields the protein CAWTSGGHPSTDTQYF.

The chain combines TRBV6-2 or TRBV6-3 with TRBJ2-7; D is possibly TRBD1 (6 bases). The CDR3 extends over 17 amino acids. From germline, CDR1 is MNHEY and CDR2 SVGEGT. Trimming took off 2 bases at V and 5 bases at J, with 22 bases between the two ends. The CDR3 loop is CASSYISRGTKPNEQYF. The DNA for the CDR3 is TGTGCCAGCAGTTACATTTCAAGGGGGACCAAACCCAACGAGCAGTACTTC.

The chain has TRBV19 and TRBJ2-5; the D gene is possibly TRBD1 (5 bases). Germline V gene sequence: CDR1 LNHDA, CDR2 SQIVND (reference sequence). The CDR3 spans 15 residues. V was trimmed by 5 bases and J by 4 bases, leaving 17 bases between them. The CDR3 loop is CASSPSQGRGETQYF. CDR3 nucleotides: TGTGCCAGTAGTCCCTCGCAGGGCAGAGGAGAGACCCAGTACTTC. The full variable domain, its missing parts supplied by reference TRBV19 and TRBJ2-5, is DGGITQSPKYLFRKEGQNVTLSCEQNLNHDAMYWYRQDPGQGLRLIYYSQIVNDFQKGDIAEGYSVSREKKESFPLTVTSAQKNPTAFYLCASSPSQGRGETQYFGPGTRLLVL.

This chain joins TRBV7-8 and TRBJ1-2; 7 bases match TRBD1. Germline lookup yields CDR1 SGHVS and CDR2 FQNEAQ. With 5 bases clipped from V and 1 base from J, the junction kept 1 base outside the gene matches. This CDR3 spans 13 amino acids. The chain's CDR3 is CASSRDSNYGYTF. The DNA for the CDR3 is TGTGCCAGCAGCCGGGACAGTAACTATGGCTACACCTTC.

This chain joins TRBV9 and TRBJ1-6, with 10 bases that match TRBD1. Germline V lookup: CDR1 SGDLS, CDR2 YYNGEE. The CDR3 has 15 amino acids. Trimming at V came to 4 bases and at J to 14 bases, leaving 12 bases not matched to a gene. As DNA, the CDR3 is TGTGCCAGCAGCAGCGGGACAGGGGCCGGGGGAGCCCTCCACTTT. It specifies CASSSGTGAGGALHF.

The rearrangement joins TRBV5-1 to TRBJ1-1; TRBD1 matches at 7 bases. This CDR3 comprises 14 residues. Germline assignment: CDR1 SGHRS and CDR2 YFSETQ. The J segment lost 1 base and the V segment lost 0 bases, leaving 0 bases of the junction unmatched. CDR3 sequence reads: CASSLDRGNTEAFF. The CDR3 DNA reads as TGCGCCAGCAGCTTGGACAGGGGGAACACTGAAGCTTTCTTT.

A single count supports this clone. The chain joins TRBV18 to TRBJ1-5; D perhaps matches TRBD1 (5 bases). Germline V lookup: CDR1 KGHSH, CDR2 LQKENI. Trimming shortened V by 0 bases and J by 9 bases, and 12 bases separated the two germline ends. The CDR3 spans 14 residues. The CDR3 sequence is CASSPPQGRGPQHF. CDR3 in DNA: TGTGCCAGCTCACCACCCCAGGGAAGGGGGCCCCAGCATTTT.

In this sample, this clone turned up once. The gene calls are TRBV6-2 or TRBV6-3 and TRBJ2-7; a weak D match, TRBD2 (5 bases). The germline V gene encodes CDR1 MNHEY and CDR2 SVGEGT. Trimming took 0 bases from V and 0 from J, leaving 6 bases between them. The length of the CDR3 is 14 residues. DNA for the CDR3: TGTGCCAGCAGTTACTCGGGAGACTCCTACGAGCAGTACTTC. Protein product: CASSYSGDSYEQYF.

The chain employs TRBV6-1 and TRBJ1-3; D possibly corresponds to TRBD1 (6 bases). The length of the CDR3 is 16 residues. Deletions cut 2 bases from V and 1 base from J, with 12 bases between. Germline values: CDR1 MNHNS, CDR2 SASEGT. CDR3 sequence reads: CASSELQGSSGNTIYF. DNA for the CDR3: TGTGCCAGCAGTGAACTCCAGGGGAGTTCTGGAAACACCATATATTTT.

About this clone: The same CDR3 arises from other DNA sequences in this sample as well. This sequence joins TRBV19 and TRBJ2-6, with D tentatively TRBD2 (7 bases). This CDR3 is built from 15 residues. The ends were cut back, 3 bases at V and 4 bases at J, with 10 bases in the middle. Germline CDR1 and CDR2: LNHDA and SQIVND (reference sequence). The CDR3 loop is CASSMGGAGANVLTF. CDR3 bases: TGTGCCAGTAGTATGGGGGGGGCGGGGGCCAACGTCCTGACTTTC.

This clone was counted between two and nine times. One junction end does not reproduce the germline sequence, and a read error may be involved. The chain is built from TRBV6-2 or TRBV6-3 and TRBJ1-4; TRBD1 is a possible D gene (5 bases). This CDR3 region has 12 residues. CDR1 and CDR2 from the germline V gene are MNHEY and SVGEGT. The CDR3 bases are TGTGCCAGCAGCGGGACTAGTGAAAAACTGTTTTTT. This codes for CASSGTSEKLFF.

This chain links TRBV5-1 with TRBJ1-2; TRBD1 aligns across 7 bases. This CDR3 comprises 14 residues. With 0 bases clipped from V and 7 bases from J, the junction kept 6 bases outside the gene matches. Germline assignment: CDR1 SGHRS and CDR2 YFSETQ. The CDR3 region has the DNA TGCGCCAGCAGCTTGGGGGGGACAGAAAGTGGCTACACCTTC. It specifies CASSLGGTESGYTF.

The sample holds a few counts of this clone. The chain couples TRBV2 to TRBJ2-1; TRBD2 might be the D (6 bases). CDR1 is SNHLY, CDR2 FYNNEI, per germline. Between the trimmed V and J ends, which lost 9 bases and 6 bases, there was a span of 12 bases. The CDR3 sequence is 12 residues long. The CDR3, as DNA: TGTGCCAGTAGACCCGGGGGCAATGAGCAGTTCTTC. Protein sequence: CASRPGGNEQFF.

The chain employs TRBV19 and TRBJ1-2, with 8 bases lining up with TRBD1. Trimming cost V 7 bases and J 6 bases; bases outside gene matches: 7. Germline CDR1 is LNHDA and CDR2 is SQIVND (reference sequence). The CDR3 extends over 13 amino acids. The CDR3 region is CASTSDRDHGYTF. In DNA form, the CDR3 reads TGTGCCAGTACCTCGGACAGGGACCATGGCTACACCTTC.

The chain has TRBV10-1 and TRBJ1-6; perhaps TRBD1 as D (5 bases). Germline V gene lookup returns CDR1 WNHNN and CDR2 SYGVQD (reference sequence). This CDR3 has 12 amino acids. The germline V and J ends were trimmed by 4 bases and 8 bases, with 6 bases remaining between them. The CDR3 loop reads CASSVGDSPLHF. CDR3 bases: TGCGCCAGCAGTGTAGGGGATTCACCCCTCCACTTT.

This chain uses TRBV7-2 with TRBJ2-3, with D possibly being TRBD2 (8 bases). With 0 bases removed from V and 6 bases from J, the gap between germline ends came to 22 bases. This CDR3 has 18 residues. Germline CDR1 and CDR2: SGHTA and FQGNSA. CDR3 nucleotides: TGTGCCAGCAGCTTAGCGCGAGCGGGGGCCGGAGGGGGCGATACGCAGTATTTT. Amino acid sequence: CASSLARAGAGGGDTQYF.

This chain uses TRBV10-3 with TRBJ1-2; tentatively, D is TRBD1 (5 bases). The CDR3 is 14 amino acids. Germline values: CDR1 ENHRY, CDR2 SYGVKD. V was clipped by 0 bases and J by 4 bases, with 9 bases between them. CDR3 amino acids: CAISESDRPYGYTF. The CDR3 nucleotides are TGTGCCATCAGTGAGTCCGACAGACCCTATGGCTACACCTTC.